Presented here are 26 T cell receptor beta chains from one specimen sequenced in a study of cytomegalovirus exposure and HLA in healthy donors. With 60 Vbeta and 13 Jbeta primers, the PCR was carried out. The data were produced by immunoSEQ multiplex PCR, yet TCRdb's version contains in-frame clones alone and is incomplete. The data contain about 130,000 clones, about 77% of them singletons. Sequenced material: PBMCs. Receptors were obtained from a man aged 45-65 years in good health and CMV-seronegative.

This CDR3 reads CASSLAPPGRGSYGYTF. CDR3 DNA sequence: TGCGCCAGCAGCTTAGCCCCCCCTGGCAGGGGCTCCTATGGCTACACCTTC. The V and J genes are TRBV5-1 and TRBJ1-2, with TRBD1 as a possible D gene (6 bases). Germline V gives CDR1 SGHRS, CDR2 YFSETQ. V dropped 2 bases and J dropped 4 bases, with 21 bases sitting between them. The CDR3 extends over 17 amino acids.

Details on this clone: Other DNA sequences in the sample encode the same CDR3. V and J are TRBV2 and TRBJ2-5, with a tentative D call TRBD1 (6 bases). V lost 3 bases and J 4 bases, leaving 9 bases between the germline ends. This CDR3 has 13 residues. Germline CDR1 reads SNHLY; CDR2 reads FYNNEI. In DNA, the CDR3 is TGTGCCAGCAGTGACAGGGGCTTAGAGACCCAGTACTTC. Translation gives CASSDRGLETQYF.

J is TRBJ2-5 and V is TRBV28; D possibly corresponds to TRBD2 (6 bases). This CDR3 region has 17 residues. Germline V gene lookup returns CDR1 MDHEN and CDR2 SYDVKM. V was cut by 5 bases and J by 4 bases, with 23 bases left in between. DNA of the CDR3: TGTGCCAGCAGTCCTATGGGGGGAGTTATCGGTGCAGAGACCCAGTACTTC. Amino acids: CASSPMGGVIGAETQYF.

This clone showed up just once. V usage is TRBV15 and J usage is TRBJ1-4, with D perhaps TRBD1 (6 bases). V lost 0 bases, J lost 0 bases, and 8 bases lay in between. This CDR3 comprises 16 residues. Germline V gives CDR1 LNHNV, CDR2 YYDKDF (reference sequence). CDR3 sequence (DNA): TGTGCCACCAGCAGAGATCCAGGGGCAACTAATGAAAAACTGTTTTTT. Translated: CATSRDPGATNEKLFF.

The V and J genes are TRBV28 and TRBJ1-2, with 7 bases that match TRBD1. V lost 5 bases and J lost 10; bases outside the gene matches: 10. Germline V gene data show CDR1 as MDHEN and CDR2 as SYDVKM. The CDR3 runs to 13 residues. The CDR3 DNA follows: TGTGCCAGCAGTCCGCGGGACAGTAATGTCTACACCTTC. This encodes CASSPRDSNVYTF.

This sequence joins TRBV2 and TRBJ2-7, with 12 positions matching TRBD2. The CDR3 length is 16 residues. Germline CDR1 and CDR2: SNHLY and FYNNEI. Trimming at V came to 2 bases and at J to 5 bases, leaving 7 bases not matched to a gene. As DNA, the CDR3 is TGTGCCAGCAGTGAATCAAGGACTAGCGGGATGAACGAGCAGTACTTC. This gives the protein CASSESRTSGMNEQYF.

The CDR3 reads CASSTLNTEAFF. The CDR3, as DNA: TGTGCCAGTAGTACTTTGAACACTGAAGCTTTCTTT. The genes are TRBV19 and TRBJ1-1; unclear D gene. V lost 4 bases to trimming and J lost 0 bases, with 3 bases between them. This CDR3 has 12 amino acids. Germline loops: CDR1 LNHDA, CDR2 SQIVND (reference sequence).

Comments on this clone: The sample has other DNA sequences that encode this CDR3 too. Written as DNA, the CDR3 is TGTGCCAGCAGCTCCTCCTACGAGCAGTACTTC. Translating it yields CASSSSYEQYF. The gene calls are TRBV2 and TRBJ2-7; D ambiguous. CDR3 size: 11 residues. V lost 6 bases and J 0 bases, leaving 3 bases between the germline ends. CDR1 is SNHLY, CDR2 FYNNEI, per germline.

This clone was detected once. The CDR3 sequence is CASSYSPSSSGNTIYF. DNA of the CDR3: TGTGCCAGCAGTTACAGTCCATCCAGCTCTGGAAACACCATATATTTT. The chain couples TRBV6-5 to TRBJ1-3; D uncertain. V lost 2 bases and J 0 bases, leaving 11 bases between the germline ends. CDR1 and CDR2 (germline): MNHEY, SVGAGI. This CDR3 comprises 16 residues.

Comment on this clone: Within the sample, other DNA sequences also encode this same CDR3. The rearrangement links TRBV27 to TRBJ2-5; 12 bases are shared with TRBD1. The CDR3 runs 15 residues. Trimming took 4 bases from V and 5 from J; bases not matched to a gene: 5. Germline V gene sequence: CDR1 MNHEY, CDR2 SMNVEV (reference sequence). CDR3 sequence: CASSSGTGGVETQYF. In DNA, the CDR3 is TGTGCCAGCAGTTCAGGGACAGGGGGCGTGGAGACCCAGTACTTC.

This chain links TRBV10-3 with TRBJ1-2; 9 nucleotides line up with TRBD1. The ends lost 7 bases at V and 8 bases at J; junction bases unmatched: 8. The CDR3 contains 13 residues. The germline V gene has CDR1 ENHRY and CDR2 SYGVKD. The CDR3 coding sequence is TGTGCCATCAACCTGGACAGGGGAGAGGGCTACACCTTC. Protein sequence: CAINLDRGEGYTF.

The V gene is TRBV19, the J gene TRBJ1-1; TRBD1 is a possible D gene (6 bases). The CDR3 consists of 15 residues. Germline values: CDR1 LNHDA, CDR2 SQIVND (reference sequence). V lost 7 bases to trimming and J lost 0 bases, with 15 bases between them. CDR3 amino acids: CASTRTATLNTEAFF. CDR3 nucleotide sequence: TGTGCCAGTACGCGGACAGCCACGTTGAACACTGAAGCTTTCTTT.

This clone was recorded only once. This chain joins TRBV6-5 and TRBJ2-6; D uncertain. V lost 7 bases and J 1 base, leaving 5 bases between the germline ends. There are 13 residues in the CDR3. CDR1 is MNHEY, CDR2 SVGAGI, per germline. Here the CDR3 DNA reads TGTGCCAGCACCAGATCTGGGGCCAACGTCCTGACTTTC. Protein product: CASTRSGANVLTF.

As regards this clone: This CDR3 is also generated by other DNA sequences in the sample. The V gene is TRBV5-1, the J gene TRBJ1-1, with 9 positions matching TRBD1. Germline CDR1 SGHRS, CDR2 YFSETQ. J was trimmed by 5 bases and V by 0 bases; bases with no gene match: 2. The CDR3 contains 14 residues. DNA for the CDR3: TGCGCCAGCAGCTTGGGGACAGGGGAGACTGAAGCTTTCTTT. It yields the protein CASSLGTGETEAFF.

The V call is TRBV5-8, the J call TRBJ2-7, with 8 bases aligning to TRBD1. The germline V gene has CDR1 SGHTS and CDR2 YDEGEE. The CDR3 is 15 residues long. V lost 2 bases, J lost 2 bases, and 6 bases stayed unmatched. The CDR3 bases are TGTGCCAGCAGCTTCCGGGGACAGGTTACCTACGAGCAGTACTTC. Protein: CASSFRGQVTYEQYF.

This sequence joins TRBV12-1 and TRBJ2-7; TRBD1 is the table's D call and was not checked against the DNA. TRBV12-1 is flagged as a pseudogene. The CDR3 totals 17 residues. In DNA form, the CDR3 reads TGTGCCAGCAGCTCCCTCAGGGGGCGCATGACTTTCTACGAGCAGTACTTC. Protein product: CASSSLRGRMTFYEQYF.

With regard to this clone: The identical CDR3 is also encoded by other nucleotide sequences in the sample. The gene calls are TRBV15 and TRBJ2-5; 8 nucleotides line up with TRBD1. Germline V gene lookup returns CDR1 LNHNV and CDR2 YYDKDF (reference sequence). The CDR3 totals 14 residues. V trimming: 0 bases; J trimming: 4 bases; junction bases outside the gene matches: 1. The CDR3: CATSRDQGAETQYF. CDR3 sequence (DNA): TGTGCCACCAGCAGAGACCAGGGGGCAGAGACCCAGTACTTC.

This clone came up once. This chain's CDR3 is CASSYSGQGSGKLFF. As DNA, the CDR3 is TGTGCCAGCAGTTACTCTGGTCAGGGATCCGGAAAACTGTTTTTT. The rearrangement links TRBV6-5 to TRBJ1-4, with D possibly TRBD1 on 5 matching bases. The V gene lost 0 bases and the J gene lost 10 bases, with 15 bases spanning the gap. In germline, CDR1 is MNHEY, CDR2 SVGAGI. The CDR3 totals 15 residues.

The chain uses TRBV28 and TRBJ1-5, with D tentatively TRBD1 (5 bases). The CDR3 covers 14 residues. The germline gives CDR1 MDHEN, CDR2 SYDVKM. Trimming pared 11 bases from V and 6 bases from J, leaving 20 bases between. The CDR3 DNA sequence: TGTGCCGCAGATGTCGGGGGGAGGGGTCAGCCCCAGCATTTT. Translated, it gives CAADVGGRGQPQHF.

The chain links TRBV28 to TRBJ1-4, with 7 bases aligning to TRBD1. The CDR3 is 17 residues long. V was pared by 3 bases and J by 0 bases, with 7 bases of the junction left unmatched. Per germline, CDR1 MDHEN and CDR2 SYDVKM. The DNA for the CDR3 is TGTGCCAGCAGTTTGATTGGACAGGTAGCAACTAATGAAAAACTGTTTTTT. It codes for CASSLIGQVATNEKLFF.

This clone came up once. The chain couples TRBV19 to TRBJ1-4; D is unresolved. The V gene's germline CDR1 is LNHDA and CDR2 SQIVND (reference sequence). The CDR3 is made up of 13 amino acids. V dropped 4 bases and J dropped 4 bases, with 7 bases sitting between them. CDR3 sequence reads: CASSTNYNEKLFF. The CDR3 nucleotides read TGTGCCAGTAGTACAAACTATAATGAAAAACTGTTTTTT.

The chain links TRBV27 to TRBJ2-2, with D possibly being TRBD1 (6 bases). CDR1 MNHEY and CDR2 SMNVEV come from the germline V gene (reference sequence). Trimming shortened V by 6 bases and J by 6 bases, and 11 bases separated the two germline ends. This CDR3 contains 13 residues. CDR3 amino acids: CASSHRDSGELFF. CDR3 nucleotides: TGTGCCAGCAGCCACAGGGATTCCGGGGAGCTGTTTTTT.

The chain has TRBV4-1 and TRBJ2-1; TRBD2 agrees at 13 bases. The CDR3 has 17 amino acids. Germline lookup yields CDR1 MGHRA and CDR2 YSYEKL. V shed 4 bases and J 8 bases; nucleotides not matched to a gene: 11. CDR3 residues: CASSRKQLAGGQDEQFF. CDR3 DNA sequence: TGCGCCAGCAGCCGAAAACAACTAGCGGGAGGGCAGGATGAGCAGTTCTTC.

The rearrangement links TRBV20-1 to TRBJ2-1, with TRBD1 matching 7 bases. This CDR3 spans 10 amino acids. V lost 6 bases to trimming and J lost 15 bases; unmatched junction nucleotides: 8. Germline CDR1 is DFQATT and CDR2 is SNEGSKA (reference sequence). The DNA for the CDR3 is TGCAGTGCAACCAGACAGGGAAGGTTCTTC. It is translated as CSATRQGRFF.

V gene TRBV7-6 combines with J gene TRBJ2-5; D may be TRBD1 (6 bases). The CDR3 sequence is 13 residues long. V was clipped by 6 bases and J by 0 bases, with 8 bases between them. CDR1 is SGHVS, CDR2 FNYEAQ, per germline. The CDR3 nucleotides are TGTGCCAGCAGAGGGGGTTACCAAGAGACCCAGTACTTC. Its translation: CASRGGYQETQYF. Together with reference TRBV7-6 and TRBJ2-5, the CDR3 gives the full variable domain: GAGVSQSPRYKVTKRGQDVALRCDPISGHVSLYWYRQALGQGPEFLTYFNYEAQQDKSGLPNDRFSAERPEGSISTLTIQRTEQRDSAMYRCASRGGYQETQYFGPGTRLLVL.

This chain joins TRBV19 and TRBJ1-2; 8 positions agree with TRBD1. With V trimmed by 5 bases and J by 4 bases, 6 bases remained unmatched. Germline V gene sequence: CDR1 LNHDA, CDR2 SQIVND (reference sequence). This CDR3 region has 14 residues. CDR3 region: CASSSAGGVYGYTF. The CDR3 nucleotides are TGTGCCAGTAGTTCCGCAGGGGGCGTCTATGGCTACACCTTC. Full variable domain (missing parts from reference TRBV19 and TRBJ1-2): DGGITQSPKYLFRKEGQNVTLSCEQNLNHDAMYWYRQDPGQGLRLIYYSQIVNDFQKGDIAEGYSVSREKKESFPLTVTSAQKNPTAFYLCASSSAGGVYGYTFGSGTRLTVV.